This T cell receptor beta chain was captured by sequencing in a study of metastatic and nonmetastatic thyroid tumors. On the study more broadly: The study looked at repertoires side by side in blood and in tumor or nodule tissue from malignant and benign thyroid patients. Study-wide results and limits: Significantly greater TCR beta diversity was reportedly found in malignant thyroid tumors than in benign nodules (in blood and tumor).

This clone was counted a few times. Its target is not known. Thyroid surgery was performed in patients who had received no treatment beforehand. Trimming took 0 bases from V and 2 from J, leaving 3 bases between them. This CDR3 spans 13 amino acids. CDR1 is MRHNA, CDR2 SNTAGT, per germline. MiXCR re-clonotyped the PCR reads for TCRdb. Of over 25,000 clones in the sample, about 20% were seen once. The rearrangement uses TRBV6-4 and TRBJ2-3; D unresolved. The source of this sequence is a female donor with papillary thyroid cancer or a benign thyroid nodule (not recorded which). Some clones in this sample may be carry-over from other donors' samples. The sample consisted of blood. For the CDR3, the DNA is TGTGCCAGCAGTGACTCGACCACAGATACGCAGTATTTT. It specifies CASSDSTTDTQYF.